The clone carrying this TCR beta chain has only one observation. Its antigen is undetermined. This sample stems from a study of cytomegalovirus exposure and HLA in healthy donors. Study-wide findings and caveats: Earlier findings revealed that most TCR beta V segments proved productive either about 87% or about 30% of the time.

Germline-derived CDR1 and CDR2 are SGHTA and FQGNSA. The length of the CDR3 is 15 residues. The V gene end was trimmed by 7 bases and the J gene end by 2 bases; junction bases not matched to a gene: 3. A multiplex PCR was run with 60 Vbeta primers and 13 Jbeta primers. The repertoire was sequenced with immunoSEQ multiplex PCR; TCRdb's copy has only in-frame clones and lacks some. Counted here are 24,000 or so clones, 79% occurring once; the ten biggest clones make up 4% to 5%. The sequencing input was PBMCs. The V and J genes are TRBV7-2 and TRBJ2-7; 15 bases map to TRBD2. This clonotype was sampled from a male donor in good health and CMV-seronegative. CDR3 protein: CASIRTSGGAYEQYF. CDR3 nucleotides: TGTGCCAGCATCCGGACTAGCGGGGGGGCCTACGAGCAGTACTTC. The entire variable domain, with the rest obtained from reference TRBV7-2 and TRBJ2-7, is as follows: GAGVSQSPSNKVTEKGKDVELRCDPISGHTALYWYRQSLGQGLEFLIYFQGNSAPDKSGLPSDRFSAERTGGSVSTLTIQRTQQEDSAVYLCASIRTSGGAYEQYFGPGTRLTVT.